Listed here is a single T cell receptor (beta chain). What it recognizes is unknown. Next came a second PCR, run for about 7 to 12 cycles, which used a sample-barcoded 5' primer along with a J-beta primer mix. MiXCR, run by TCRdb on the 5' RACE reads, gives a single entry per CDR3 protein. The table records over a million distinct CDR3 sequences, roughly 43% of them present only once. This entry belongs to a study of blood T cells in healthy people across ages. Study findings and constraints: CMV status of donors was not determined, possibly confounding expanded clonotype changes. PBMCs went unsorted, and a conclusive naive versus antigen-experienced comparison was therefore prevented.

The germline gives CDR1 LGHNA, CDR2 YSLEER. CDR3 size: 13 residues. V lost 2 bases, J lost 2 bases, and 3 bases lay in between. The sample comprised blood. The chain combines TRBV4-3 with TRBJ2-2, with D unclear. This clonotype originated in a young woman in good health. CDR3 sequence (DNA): TGCGCCAGCAGCCAAATTAACACCGGGGAGCTGTTTTTT. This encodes CASSQINTGELFF.